The entry below describes one T cell receptor (beta chain). Antigen: not known. CDR1 SGHDN and CDR2 FVKESK come from the germline V gene. Trimming took 4 bases from V and 4 from J; bases not matched to a gene: 5. There are 15 residues in the CDR3. This record comes from a study of vaccination effects on CD4 cells after COVID-19. Study context: Antigen-specific CD4+ T cells were first expanded with viral peptide pools by the ViraFEST assay and only then sequenced.

Produced via immunoSEQ multiplex PCR; TCRdb's table is partial and in-frame only. The sample has around 30,000 clones, approximately 70% seen once. Following a roughly 10-day culture, CD4+ T cells were purified. At days 3 and 7, half of the medium was exchanged for IL-2 medium. Study-wide results and limits: Infection-derived and vaccine-derived clones contracted markedly late after vaccination. Common cold coronavirus cross-reactivity was shown by only 1 of 255 vaccine-induced clones in healthy vaccinees.

The sequence was collected from a human donor who received a COVID-19 vaccine. The chain joins TRBV14 to TRBJ1-3; 9 nucleotides align to TRBD1. Sequenced here: CD4+ T cells from PBMCs cultured without peptide, sampled before COVID-19 vaccination. CDR3 in amino acids: CASSPTGGRGNTIYF. CDR3 nucleotides: TGTGCCAGCAGCCCGACAGGGGGAAGAGGAAACACCATATATTTT.